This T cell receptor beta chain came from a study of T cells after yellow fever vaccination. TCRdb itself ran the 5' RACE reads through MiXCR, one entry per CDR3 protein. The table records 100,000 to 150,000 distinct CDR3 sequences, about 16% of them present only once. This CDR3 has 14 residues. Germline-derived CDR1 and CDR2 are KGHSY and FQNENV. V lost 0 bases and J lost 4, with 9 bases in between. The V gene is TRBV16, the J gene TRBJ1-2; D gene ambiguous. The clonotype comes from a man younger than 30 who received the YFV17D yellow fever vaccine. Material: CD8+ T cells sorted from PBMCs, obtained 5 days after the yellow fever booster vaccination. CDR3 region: CASSQSGRSYGYTF. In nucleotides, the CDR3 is TGTGCCAGCAGCCAATCGGGCCGGTCCTATGGCTACACCTTC.